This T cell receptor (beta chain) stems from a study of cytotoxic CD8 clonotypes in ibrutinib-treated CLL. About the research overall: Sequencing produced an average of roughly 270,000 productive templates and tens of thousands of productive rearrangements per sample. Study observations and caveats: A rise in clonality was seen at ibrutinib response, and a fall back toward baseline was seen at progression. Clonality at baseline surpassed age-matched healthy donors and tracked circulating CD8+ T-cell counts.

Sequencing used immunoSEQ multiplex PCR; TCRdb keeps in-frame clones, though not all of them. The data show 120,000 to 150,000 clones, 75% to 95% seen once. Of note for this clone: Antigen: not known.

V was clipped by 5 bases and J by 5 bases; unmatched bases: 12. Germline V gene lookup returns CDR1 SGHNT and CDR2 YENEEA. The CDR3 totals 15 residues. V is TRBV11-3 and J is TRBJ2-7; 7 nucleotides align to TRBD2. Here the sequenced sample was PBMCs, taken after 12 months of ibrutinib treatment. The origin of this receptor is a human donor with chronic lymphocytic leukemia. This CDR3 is CASSLFVAGVNEQYF. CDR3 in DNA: TGTGCCAGCAGCCTTTTTGTGGCGGGAGTAAACGAGCAGTACTTC.